The clone carrying this T cell receptor beta chain was seen only once. Germline V gene sequence: CDR1 LGHDT, CDR2 YNNKEL (reference sequence). V dropped 3 bases and J dropped 5 bases, with 10 bases sitting between them. The CDR3 is made up of 13 amino acids. This sample is part of a study of T cell repertoires in cytomegalovirus infection. From the reads, TCRdb called clonotypes with MiXCR, one entry per CDR3 protein. Of about 230,000 distinct CDR3 sequences in the sample, 22% were seen once. The sequencing sample was made of CD8+ T cells from PBMCs. V is TRBV3-1 and J is TRBJ1-2, with D unclear. This receptor was obtained from a human donor in good health (CMV status not recorded). Some clones in this sample may be carry-over from other donors' samples. CDR3 region: CASSHHTGYGYTF. CDR3 DNA sequence: TGTGCCAGCAGCCATCATACTGGGTATGGCTACACCTTC.